The T cell receptor (beta chain) under discussion was sequenced for a study of blood T cells in healthy people across ages. Whole-study results and caveats: Strongly correlated with naive T cell percentage was TCR beta diversity.

Next came a second PCR, run for 7 to 11 cycles, which used a sample-barcoded 5' primer along with a J-beta primer mix. TCRdb redid the calling of the 5' RACE reads with MiXCR, one entry per CDR3 protein. The data contain 1.4 million to 1.5 million distinct CDR3 sequences, about 40% of them singletons. There are a few counts of this clonotype. No antigen is known for it. V dropped 3 bases and J dropped 4; count of bases not matched to a gene: 1. Germline values: CDR1 DFQATT, CDR2 SNEGSKA (reference sequence). The CDR3 spans 12 residues. The specimen sequenced was blood. The TCR originated in a woman between 18 and 29 years old in good health. This chain joins TRBV20-1 and TRBJ1-2; TRBD1 agrees at 8 bases. The CDR3 loop is CSASTGGYGYTF. The CDR3 nucleotides are TGCAGTGCTAGCACAGGGGGCTATGGCTACACCTTC.